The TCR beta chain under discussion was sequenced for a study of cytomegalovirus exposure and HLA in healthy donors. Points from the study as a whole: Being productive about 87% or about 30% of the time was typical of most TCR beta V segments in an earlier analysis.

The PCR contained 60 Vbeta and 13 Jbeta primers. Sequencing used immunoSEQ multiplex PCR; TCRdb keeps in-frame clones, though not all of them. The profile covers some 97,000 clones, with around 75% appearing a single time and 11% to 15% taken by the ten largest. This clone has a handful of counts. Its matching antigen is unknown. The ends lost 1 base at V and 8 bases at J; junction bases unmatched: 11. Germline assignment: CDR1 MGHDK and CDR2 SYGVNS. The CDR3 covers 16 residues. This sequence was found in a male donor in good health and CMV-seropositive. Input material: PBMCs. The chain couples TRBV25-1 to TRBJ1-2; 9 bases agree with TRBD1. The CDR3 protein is CASSEFGTGMSLGYTF. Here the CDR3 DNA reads TGTGCCAGCAGTGAATTTGGGACAGGGATGTCGCTGGGCTACACCTTC.